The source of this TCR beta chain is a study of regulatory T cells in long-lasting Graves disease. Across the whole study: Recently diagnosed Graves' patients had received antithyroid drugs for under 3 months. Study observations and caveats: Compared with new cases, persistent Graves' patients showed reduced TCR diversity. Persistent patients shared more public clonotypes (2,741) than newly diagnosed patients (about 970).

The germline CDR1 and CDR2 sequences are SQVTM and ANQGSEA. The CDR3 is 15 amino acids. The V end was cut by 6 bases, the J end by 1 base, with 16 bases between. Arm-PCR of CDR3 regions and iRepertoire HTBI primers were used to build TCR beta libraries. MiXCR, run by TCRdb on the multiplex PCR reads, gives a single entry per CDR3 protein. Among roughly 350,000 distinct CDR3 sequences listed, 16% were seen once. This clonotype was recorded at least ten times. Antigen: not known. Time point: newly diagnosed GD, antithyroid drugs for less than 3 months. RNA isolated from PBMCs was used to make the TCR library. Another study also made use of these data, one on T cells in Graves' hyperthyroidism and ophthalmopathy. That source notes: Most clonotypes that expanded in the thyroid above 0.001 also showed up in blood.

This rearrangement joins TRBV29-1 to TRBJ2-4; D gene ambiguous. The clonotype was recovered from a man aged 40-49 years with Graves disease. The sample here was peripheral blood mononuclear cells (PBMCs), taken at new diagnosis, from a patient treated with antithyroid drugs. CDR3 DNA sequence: TGCAGCGTCGCTGTTATCTTGGGGGCCAAAAACATTCAGTACTTC. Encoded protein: CSVAVILGAKNIQYF.